This passage covers 19 T cell receptor beta chains from one sample sequenced in a study of blood T cell repertoires in COVID-19 (dated by TCRdb to the early 2020s). The receptor library was made with the immunoSEQ multiplex PCR assay. TCRdb limited this immuneACCESS table to in-frame rearrangements with V and J called. A share of clones is missing; checked studies link under half to unresolved V genes, and the rest is unexplained. This sample has about 170,000 clones in its table, and 86% of those were observed once. The ten largest make up around 3.3% of the sample. The sample taken for sequencing was peripheral blood. These TCRs come from a man in his 70s with acute or convalescent COVID-19.

The V gene is TRBV5-1, the J gene TRBJ2-1, with TRBD1 matching over 11 bases. The germline gives CDR1 SGHRS, CDR2 YFSETQ. With 2 bases clipped from V and 9 bases from J, the junction kept 7 bases outside the gene matches. The CDR3 has 15 amino acids. CDR3 residues: CASSFRTGGSPEQFF. In DNA, the CDR3 is TGCGCCAGCAGCTTTAGGACAGGGGGCTCTCCTGAGCAGTTCTTC.

The chain is built from TRBV5-5 and TRBJ1-1; D possibly corresponds to TRBD1 (5 bases). V lost 4 bases to trimming and J lost 5 bases, with 18 bases between them. Germline CDR1 SGHKS, CDR2 YYEKEE (reference sequence). The CDR3 runs to 15 residues. CDR3 in amino acids: CASSPPGGRETEAFF. In DNA form, the CDR3 reads TGTGCCAGCAGCCCCCCGGGGGGGAGAGAGACTGAAGCTTTCTTT.

The genes are TRBV2 and TRBJ1-2; unclear D gene. Germline V lookup: CDR1 SNHLY, CDR2 FYNNEI. V was trimmed by 6 bases and J by 8 bases, leaving 19 bases between them. The CDR3 is made up of 14 amino acids. The CDR3 protein is CASRRGLQAEGYTF. The CDR3 nucleotides read TGTGCCAGCAGACGCGGCCTTCAAGCAGAAGGCTACACCTTC.

The J gene is TRBJ2-3, the V gene TRBV2, with 11 bases matching TRBD1. The CDR3 contains 13 residues. With V trimmed by 8 bases and J by 4 bases, 2 bases remained unmatched. CDR1 and CDR2 from the germline V gene are SNHLY and FYNNEI. The CDR3 region has the DNA TGTGCCAGCGGACAGGGGGCTGCAGATACGCAGTATTTT. It codes for CASGQGAADTQYF. Looking up the rest from reference TRBV2 and TRBJ2-3 gives the full variable domain: EPEVTQTPSHQVTQMGQEVILRCVPISNHLYFYWYRQILGQKVEFLVSFYNNEISEKSEIFDDQFSVERPDGSNFTLKIRSTKLEDSAMYFCASGQGAADTQYFGPGTRLTVL.

This clone was found a few times. CDR3 sequence reads: CASSNRVNQPQHF. The DNA for the CDR3 is TGTGCCAGCAGCAACAGGGTTAATCAGCCCCAGCATTTT. V gene TRBV5-5 combines with J gene TRBJ1-5, with TRBD1 as a possible D gene (6 bases). CDR3 length equals 13 residues. V lost 4 bases and J 4 bases, leaving 9 bases between the germline ends. CDR1 is SGHKS and CDR2 is YYEKEE in the germline V gene (reference sequence).

This clone came up once. The chain employs TRBV27 and TRBJ1-1, with 8 bases identical to TRBD1. The germline V gene has CDR1 MNHEY and CDR2 SMNVEV (reference sequence). This CDR3 has 16 amino acids. V gave up 6 bases and J gave up 4 bases; unmatched junction bases: 13. The CDR3 is CASRRTGIGVPTEAFF. CDR3 nucleotides: TGTGCCAGCAGACGGACAGGGATCGGGGTCCCCACTGAAGCTTTCTTT.

The genes are TRBV2 and TRBJ1-4, with D unresolved. Germline CDR1 and CDR2: SNHLY and FYNNEI. Trimming removed 9 bases from V and 7 bases from J, with 18 bases in between. This CDR3 has 14 residues. The CDR3 DNA sequence: TGTGCCAGTCAGAGGGCCCAGAGTATTGAAAAACTGTTTTTT. As protein: CASQRAQSIEKLFF.

This clone appeared a single time. This chain links TRBV27 with TRBJ2-1; D is unresolved. With 0 bases removed from V and 6 bases from J, the gap between germline ends came to 15 bases. Looked up from germline, CDR1 is MNHEY and CDR2 is SMNVEV (reference sequence). This CDR3 spans 16 amino acids. Here the CDR3 reads CASSLSWAYILNEQFF. The CDR3 nucleotides are TGTGCCAGCAGTTTATCGTGGGCATATATCCTCAATGAGCAGTTCTTC.

V is TRBV25-1 and J is TRBJ1-4; the D gene is possibly TRBD1 (5 bases). The CDR3 length is 18 residues. Germline-derived CDR1 and CDR2 are MGHDK and SYGVNS. V lost 0 bases, J lost 4 bases, and 18 bases lay in between. DNA for the CDR3: TGTGCCAGCAGTGAATATCCGGGGGGGACGGGCATTAATGAAAAACTGTTTTTT. It yields the protein CASSEYPGGTGINEKLFF.

The chain recombines TRBV24-1 with TRBJ2-5; D is unresolved. Germline CDR1 and CDR2: KGHDR and SFDVKD. This CDR3 spans 13 amino acids. The V gene lost 4 bases and the J gene lost 8 bases, with 13 bases spanning the gap. The CDR3 nucleotides are TGTGCCACCAGTGAGGCGGCCGGCGTTACCCAGTACTTC. This translates into CATSEAAGVTQYF.

This chain connects TRBV5-4 to TRBJ2-3; TRBD2 aligns across 8 bases. The junction had 14 bases not matched to a gene; V was cut back by 4 bases and J by 7 bases. This CDR3 contains 16 residues. CDR1 is SGHNT, CDR2 YYREEE, per germline (reference sequence). DNA of the CDR3: TGTGCCAGCAGCACCTCGGGGGTAGCGGGGAGGTATACGCAGTATTTT. Its protein is CASSTSGVAGRYTQYF. Using reference TRBV5-4 and TRBJ2-3 for the parts outside the CDR3, the full variable domain is ETGVTQSPTHLIKTRGQQVTLRCSSQSGHNTVSWYQQALGQGPQFIFQYYREEENGRGNFPPRFSGLQFPNYSSELNVNALELDDSALYLCASSTSGVAGRYTQYFGPGTRLTVL.

The chain uses TRBV5-1 and TRBJ2-3; TRBD2 is a possible D gene (5 bases). The V gene's germline CDR1 is SGHRS and CDR2 YFSETQ. This CDR3 is 12 amino acids long. V was cut by 4 bases and J by 6 bases, with 9 bases left in between. The CDR3: CASSPSGDTQYF. The CDR3 bases are TGCGCCAGCAGCCCGTCGGGGGATACGCAGTATTTT. The entire variable domain, with the rest obtained from reference TRBV5-1 and TRBJ2-3, is as follows: KAGVTQTPRYLIKTRGQQVTLSCSPISGHRSVSWYQQTPGQGLQFLFEYFSETQRNKGNFPGRFSGRQFSNSRSEMNVSTLELGDSALYLCASSPSGDTQYFGPGTRLTVL.

In nucleotides, the CDR3 is TGTGCCAGCGGGACAACCTATCAGCCCCAGCATTTT. Encoded protein: CASGTTYQPQHF. This chain links TRBV19 with TRBJ1-5, with a possible D match to TRBD1 (6 bases). Germline assignment: CDR1 LNHDA and CDR2 SQIVND (reference sequence). This CDR3 has 12 residues. The germline V and J ends were trimmed by 9 bases and 5 bases, with 11 bases remaining between them.

This clone was found a few times. This chain uses TRBV5-6 with TRBJ2-7; 10 bases agree with TRBD1. Losses at the gene ends were 1 base for V and 2 bases for J; bases not matched to a gene: 12. The V gene's germline CDR1 is SGHDT and CDR2 YYEEEE. The CDR3 is 18 amino acids. As DNA, the CDR3 is TGTGCCAGCAGCTTGCCCCGGGACAGGGGCCTTCTTACCTACGAGCAGTACTTC. Translating it yields CASSLPRDRGLLTYEQYF.

This clone was observed a single time. V is TRBV4-1 and J is TRBJ1-4; no firm D call. V lost 7 bases to trimming and J lost 0 bases, with 12 bases between them. Per the germline V gene, CDR1 is MGHRA and CDR2 is YSYEKL. The CDR3 runs to 15 residues. The CDR3 nucleotides read TGCGCCAGCATCTTACAACCTTCAACTAATGAAAAACTGTTTTTT. Its translation is CASILQPSTNEKLFF.

The V gene is TRBV7-2, the J gene TRBJ2-3; no firm D call. The CDR3 totals 15 residues. Germline lookup yields CDR1 SGHTA and CDR2 FQGNSA. The V gene lost 5 bases and the J gene lost 2 bases, with 14 bases spanning the gap. The CDR3 sequence: CASSPQNTLTDTQYF. CDR3 nucleotide sequence: TGTGCCAGCAGCCCACAGAATACCCTCACAGATACGCAGTATTTT. The full variable domain, with the rest looked up from reference TRBV7-2 and TRBJ2-3, is GAGVSQSPSNKVTEKGKDVELRCDPISGHTALYWYRQSLGQGLEFLIYFQGNSAPDKSGLPSDRFSAERTGGSVSTLTIQRTQQEDSAVYLCASSPQNTLTDTQYFGPGTRLTVL.

This chain joins TRBV11-2 and TRBJ1-1; D not certain. Germline loops: CDR1 SGHAT, CDR2 FQNNGV. There are 14 residues in the CDR3. Trimming removed 5 bases at V and 7 bases at J, with 17 bases between. DNA of the CDR3: TGTGCCAGCAGCCACCGGGGAGAACGCTATGAAGCTTTCTTT. Amino acid sequence: CASSHRGERYEAFF.

V and J are TRBV10-3 and TRBJ1-1; D is perhaps TRBD1 (6 bases). The CDR3 is 15 residues long. CDR1 is ENHRY, CDR2 SYGVKD, per germline. Trimming shortened V by 3 bases and J by 2 bases, and 13 bases separated the two germline ends. CDR3 in amino acids: CAISESGHQNTEAFF. Written as DNA, the CDR3 is TGTGCCATCAGTGAATCGGGACACCAAAACACTGAAGCTTTCTTT.

The genes are TRBV5-6 and TRBJ2-2, with 16 bases aligning to TRBD2. Germline-derived CDR1 and CDR2 are SGHDT and YYEEEE. This CDR3 has 19 amino acids. The junction had 12 bases not matched to a gene; V was cut back by 4 bases and J by 6 bases. The CDR3 DNA is TGTGCCAGCAGCCCACCTTGGGGGACTAGCGGGAGGGCCGCCGGGGAGCTGTTTTTT. Translated, it gives CASSPPWGTSGRAAGELFF. Full variable domain (remainder filled in from reference TRBV5-6 and TRBJ2-2): DAGVTQSPTHLIKTRGQQVTLRCSPKSGHDTVSWYQQALGQGPQFIFQYYEEEERQRGNFPDRFSGHQFPNYSSELNVNALLLGDSALYLCASSPPWGTSGRAAGELFFGEGSRLTVL.